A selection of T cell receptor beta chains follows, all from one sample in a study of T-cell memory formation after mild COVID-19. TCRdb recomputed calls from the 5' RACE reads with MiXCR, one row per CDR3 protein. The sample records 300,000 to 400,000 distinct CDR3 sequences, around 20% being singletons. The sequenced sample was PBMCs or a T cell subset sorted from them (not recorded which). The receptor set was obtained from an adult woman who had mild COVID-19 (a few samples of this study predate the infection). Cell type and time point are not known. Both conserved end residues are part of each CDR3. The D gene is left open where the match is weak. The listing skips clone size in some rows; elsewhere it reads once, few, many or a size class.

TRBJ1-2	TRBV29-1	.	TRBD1	TGCAGCGCTACACTTGGGACAGGGGGCGTCGATGGCTACACCTTC	CSATLGTGGVDGYTF
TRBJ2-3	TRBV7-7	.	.	TGTGCTAGCAGCCCCCTCATCCGGGTCGGCACAGATACGCAGTATTTT	CASSPLIRVGTDTQYF
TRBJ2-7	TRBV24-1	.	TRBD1	TGTGCCACCAGTGACGGGACAGGGGGCATGAACGAGCAGTACTTC	CATSDGTGGMNEQYF
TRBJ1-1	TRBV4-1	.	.	TGCGCCAGCAGCCAAGATTCTAAGAACACTGAAGCTTTCTTT	CASSQDSKNTEAFF
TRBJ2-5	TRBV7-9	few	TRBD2	TGTGCCAGCAGCCGAGAAAGCGGGGGAGAGACCCAGTACTTC	CASSRESGGETQYF
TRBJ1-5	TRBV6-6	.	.	TGTGCCAGCAGTAGCCTGGCAGGGGTGAGTAATCAGCCCCAGCATTTT	CASSSLAGVSNQPQHF
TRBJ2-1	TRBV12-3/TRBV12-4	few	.	TGTGCCAGCAGTTTACGGGGGGCTGGCTACAATGAGCAGTTCTTC	CASSLRGAGYNEQFF
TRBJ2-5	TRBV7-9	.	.	TGTGCCAGCAGCGCGGCTGGACCGCTTAGTACCCAGTACTTC	CASSAAGPLSTQYF
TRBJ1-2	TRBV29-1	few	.	TGCAGCGCTGGGACTCAGGCGCGTATGGGATACACCTTC	CSAGTQARMGYTF
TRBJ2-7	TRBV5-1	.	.	TGCGCCAGCAGCTTGGCCCGGGGTCTGAGTTCCTACGAGCAGTACTTC	CASSLARGLSSYEQYF
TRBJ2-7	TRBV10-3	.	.	TGTGCCATCAGTGAGGGGGCGGGTCCCTACGAGCAGTACTTC	CAISEGAGPYEQYF
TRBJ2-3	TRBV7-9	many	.	TGTGCCAGCAGCTTAGTTGTTGGGCCAGATACGCAGTATTTT	CASSLVVGPDTQYF
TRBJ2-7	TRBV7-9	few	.	TGTGCCAGCAGCTTAGCGCCCCACGAGCAGTACTTC	CASSLAPHEQYF
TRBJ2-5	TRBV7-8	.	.	TGTGCCAGCAGCCCTGACCCGGGCTTCGAGACCCAGTACTTC	CASSPDPGFETQYF
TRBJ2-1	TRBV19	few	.	TGTGCCAGTAGTGTCGCGAGGGGCTCCTACAATGAGCAGTTCTTC	CASSVARGSYNEQFF
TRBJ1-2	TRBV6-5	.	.	TGTGCCAGCAAAAATCCGGGGAACTATGGCTACACCTTC	CASKNPGNYGYTF
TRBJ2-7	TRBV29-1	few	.	TGCAGCGTTGGGGGGGCGAAGGGTTACGAGCAGTACTTC	CSVGGAKGYEQYF
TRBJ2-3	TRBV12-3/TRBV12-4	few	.	TGTGCCAGCAGTTTTGGACACTTAAGCACAGATACGCAGTATTTT	CASSFGHLSTDTQYF
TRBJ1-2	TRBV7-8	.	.	TGTGCCAGCACCCTCGGGGGGGCTAACTATGGCTACACCTTC	CASTLGGANYGYTF
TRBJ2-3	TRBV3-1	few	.	TGTGCCAGCAGCCAAGATGGGTTGGATACGCAGTATTTT	CASSQDGLDTQYF
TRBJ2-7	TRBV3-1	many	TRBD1	TGTGCCAGCAGCCATCCGGGACAGGGCTCCTACGAGCAGTACTTC	CASSHPGQGSYEQYF
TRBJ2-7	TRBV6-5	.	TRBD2	TGTGCCAGCCAGGTGCCCCCGGGAGGGGAGCAGTACTTC	CASQVPPGGEQYF
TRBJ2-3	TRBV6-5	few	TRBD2	TGTGCCAGCAGTCAACCGGGACTAGTGGCAGATACGCAGTATTTT	CASSQPGLVADTQYF
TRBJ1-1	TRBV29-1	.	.	TGCAGCGTTGGTCCAGTGGGCACTGAAGCTTTCTTT	CSVGPVGTEAFF
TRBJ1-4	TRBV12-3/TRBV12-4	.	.	TGTGCCAGCAGTTTTTCAGGGGCGTTGATGGAACTGTTTTTT	CASSFSGALMELFF
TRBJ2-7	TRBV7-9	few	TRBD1	TGTGCCAGCAGTTCAGTAGGGACAGGGTACTCCTACGAGCAGTACTTC	CASSSVGTGYSYEQYF
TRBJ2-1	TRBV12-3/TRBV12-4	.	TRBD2	TGTGCGCCTCCGACTAGCGGGAGAGCAGCCTACAATGAGCAGTTCTTC	CAPPTSGRAAYNEQFF
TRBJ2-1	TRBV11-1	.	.	TGTGCCAGCAGCTTAACCAATATTGGGGGTTACTACAATGAGCAGTTCTTC	CASSLTNIGGYYNEQFF